What follows is one T cell receptor (beta chain) and its context. Its antigen is undetermined. Germline CDR1 reads SGHAT; CDR2 reads FQNNGV. CDR3 size: 14 residues. V was shortened by 1 base and J by 5 bases, with 11 bases between the two germline ends. This sample was included in a study of cytomegalovirus exposure and HLA in healthy donors. Study findings and constraints: Previously analyzed data showed that most TCR beta V segments were productive at a frequency of about 87% or about 30%.

The PCR made use of 60 Vbeta and 13 Jbeta primers. Libraries were prepared by immunoSEQ multiplex PCR; TCRdb keeps only in-frame clonotypes and omits some of them. This table holds about 140,000 clones, 80% found once. This clonotype was sampled from a man aged 45-65 years in good health and CMV-seronegative. What was sequenced was PBMCs. This chain uses TRBV11-2 with TRBJ1-2; D not resolved. The CDR3 here is CASSLAAGWYGYTF. The CDR3 region has the DNA TGTGCCAGCAGCTTAGCTGCGGGGTGGTATGGCTACACCTTC.